The clone carrying this TCR beta chain was counted between two and nine times. Each sample gave at least 6.5 million isolated PBMCs. This CDR3 spans 13 amino acids. V lost 4 bases, J lost 11 bases, and 17 bases lay in between. Germline loops: CDR1 MGHRA, CDR2 YSYEKL. Combining a sample-barcoded 5' primer with a J-beta primer mix, a second PCR ran for roughly 7 to 11 cycles. TCRdb reprocessed the 5' RACE reads with MiXCR, giving one entry per CDR3 protein. The sample lists 600,000 or so distinct CDR3 sequences; about 30% were seen once. This sample stems from a study of blood T cells in healthy people across ages.

This TCR came from a woman of 80 years or more in good health. The V and J genes are TRBV4-1 and TRBJ1-1, with a tentative D call TRBD1 (5 bases). The sequencing input was blood. The CDR3 sequence is CASSRPDTGHAFF. CDR3 DNA: TGCGCCAGCAGCCGGCCGGATACGGGGCACGCTTTCTTT.